The 32 T cell receptor beta chains listed next were all sequenced from one sample in a study of cytomegalovirus exposure and HLA in healthy donors. PCR was performed using 60 Vbeta and 13 Jbeta primers. The protocol was immunoSEQ multiplex PCR, while the TCRdb copy is restricted to in-frame clones and leaves out a portion. The table has about 62,000 clones, 65% to 80% seen once. Sequencing input: PBMCs. These receptors were taken from a woman in her thirties in good health and CMV-seronegative.

On this clone itself: Additional DNA sequences in this sample encode the identical CDR3. The rearrangement joins TRBV28 to TRBJ2-7; 10 nucleotides agree with TRBD2. The CDR3 is made up of 15 amino acids. Trimming removed 5 bases from V and 4 bases from J; junction bases left unmatched: 8. The V gene's germline CDR1 is MDHEN and CDR2 SYDVKM. CDR3 in DNA: TGTGCCAGCAGTCCCCCTAGCGGGAGTCATTACGAGCAGTACTTC. Its translation is CASSPPSGSHYEQYF.

This chain uses TRBV5-6 with TRBJ2-1, with TRBD2 identical over 13 bases. J lost 2 bases, V lost 6 bases, and 5 bases had no gene match. CDR1 and CDR2 from the germline V gene are SGHDT and YYEEEE. The CDR3 runs 16 residues. Here the CDR3 reads CASTVTSGGTYNEQFF. The CDR3 DNA follows: TGTGCCAGCACCGTGACTAGCGGGGGGACCTACAATGAGCAGTTCTTC.

This chain joins TRBV18 and TRBJ1-5, with TRBD1 as a possible D gene (6 bases). Germline CDR1 and CDR2: KGHSH and LQKENI. There are 14 residues in the CDR3. V lost 6 bases and J lost 7, with 16 bases in between. The CDR3, as DNA: TGTGCCAGCTCCCTGGGGGGGGCTGGGCAGCCCCAGCATTTT. Its translation is CASSLGGAGQPQHF.

The rearrangement joins TRBV6-5 to TRBJ2-7; 10 nucleotides align to TRBD2. This CDR3 is 16 amino acids long. The germline CDR1 and CDR2 sequences are MNHEY and SVGAGI. Trimming at V came to 2 bases and at J to 2 bases, leaving 6 bases not matched to a gene. CDR3 residues: CASSYLSSGRPYEQYF. CDR3 nucleotides: TGTGCCAGCAGTTACCTTAGTAGCGGGAGGCCCTACGAGCAGTACTTC.

This chain connects TRBV5-1 to TRBJ2-3; 7 nucleotides agree with TRBD2. CDR3 length equals 14 residues. J was trimmed by 4 bases and V by 0 bases; bases with no gene match: 2. CDR1 is SGHRS and CDR2 is YFSETQ in the germline V gene. The CDR3 protein is CASSLVAGADTQYF. The CDR3 DNA reads as TGCGCCAGCAGCTTGGTGGCGGGAGCAGATACGCAGTATTTT.

The chain uses TRBV4-3 and TRBJ1-1; D might be TRBD1 (6 bases). V lost 1 base to trimming and J lost 7 bases, with 13 bases between them. This CDR3 is 14 amino acids long. Looked up from germline, CDR1 is LGHNA and CDR2 is YSLEER. The CDR3 reads CASSQVSGVDEAFF. CDR3 nucleotide sequence: TGCGCCAGCAGCCAAGTTTCAGGGGTAGATGAAGCTTTCTTT.

In DNA form, the CDR3 reads TGTGCCAGCAGCGATGGGAGGGGGTCTAAGGAGACCCAGTACTTC. Protein sequence: CASSDGRGSKETQYF. V usage is TRBV2 and J usage is TRBJ2-5; TRBD2 might be the D (7 bases). CDR3 length: 15 residues. Germline values: CDR1 SNHLY, CDR2 FYNNEI. V was shortened by 6 bases and J by 5 bases, with 19 bases between the two germline ends.

This chain links TRBV5-6 with TRBJ2-2, with 11 bases aligning to TRBD1. V trimming: 4 bases; J trimming: 2 bases; junction bases outside the gene matches: 4. The germline gives CDR1 SGHDT, CDR2 YYEEEE. The CDR3 loop spans 16 amino acids. The CDR3 loop reads CASSLDRGPNTGELFF. The DNA for the CDR3 is TGTGCCAGCAGCCTGGACAGGGGGCCAAACACCGGGGAGCTGTTTTTT.

The chain is built from TRBV7-2 and TRBJ2-2; tentative D call: TRBD1 (7 bases). The ends were cut back, 5 bases at V and 5 bases at J, with 18 bases in the middle. From germline, CDR1 is SGHTA and CDR2 FQGNSA. The length of the CDR3 is 16 residues. The CDR3 region has the DNA TGTGCCAGCAGCGAACAAGCGACAGGGAGGACCGGGGAGCTGTTTTTT. This encodes CASSEQATGRTGELFF.

This clone was observed a few times. The chain recombines TRBV5-1 with TRBJ2-3, with 9 bases that match TRBD2. There are 15 residues in the CDR3. The V gene end was trimmed by 7 bases and the J gene end by 4 bases; junction bases not matched to a gene: 10. Germline CDR1 and CDR2: SGHRS and YFSETQ. CDR3 nucleotide sequence: TGCGCCAGCGGACTAGCGAGGGAGTTCTCAGATACGCAGTATTTT. Residues: CASGLAREFSDTQYF.

The DNA for the CDR3 is TGCGCCAGCAGCTTTAATAGGCAGGGGAACACCGGGGAGCTGTTTTTT. Protein: CASSFNRQGNTGELFF. The J gene is TRBJ2-2, the V gene TRBV5-1; weak D call: TRBD1 (5 bases). Per germline, CDR1 SGHRS and CDR2 YFSETQ. V was clipped by 2 bases and J by 1 base, with 12 bases between them. There are 16 residues in the CDR3.

The count of this clone is one. Written as DNA, the CDR3 is TGTGCCAGCAGCCCGGACAGATCTCACTATGGCTACACCTTC. Amino acids: CASSPDRSHYGYTF. V and J are TRBV5-6 and TRBJ1-2; a weak D match, TRBD1 (6 bases). Per the germline V gene, CDR1 is SGHDT and CDR2 is YYEEEE. V gave up 4 bases and J gave up 3 bases, with 13 bases separating them. The CDR3 extends over 14 amino acids.

This CDR3 is CASSLGGEYGYTF. The CDR3 DNA is TGTGCCAGCAGCTTGGGGGGGGAGTATGGCTACACCTTC. V gene TRBV5-5 combines with J gene TRBJ1-2; weak D call: TRBD1 (5 bases). In germline, CDR1 is SGHKS, CDR2 YYEKEE (reference sequence). V was pared by 0 bases and J by 5 bases, with 8 bases between. The CDR3 loop spans 13 amino acids.

The chain links TRBV5-8 to TRBJ2-7; a weak D match, TRBD1 (6 bases). In germline, CDR1 is SGHTS, CDR2 YDEGEE. This CDR3 contains 12 residues. With 4 bases removed from V and 6 bases from J, the gap between germline ends came to 11 bases. The chain's CDR3 is CASSRFRGEQYV. CDR3 sequence (DNA): TGTGCCAGCAGCCGATTCAGGGGCGAGCAGTACGTC.

The gene calls are TRBV19 and TRBJ2-1; 14 bases agree with TRBD2. Germline V gene sequence: CDR1 LNHDA, CDR2 SQIVND (reference sequence). CDR3 length: 16 residues. Trimming at V came to 9 bases and at J to 6 bases, leaving 10 bases not matched to a gene. CDR3 coding DNA: TGTGCCAGCGAAATCGCCGGGACTAGCGGGAGCAATGAGCAGTTCTTC. This sequence encodes CASEIAGTSGSNEQFF. The whole variable domain, filled in from reference TRBV19 and TRBJ2-1, reads DGGITQSPKYLFRKEGQNVTLSCEQNLNHDAMYWYRQDPGQGLRLIYYSQIVNDFQKGDIAEGYSVSREKKESFPLTVTSAQKNPTAFYLCASEIAGTSGSNEQFFGPGTRLTVL.

J is TRBJ2-7 and V is TRBV11-2; 7 positions agree with TRBD1. After removal of 2 bases from V and 5 bases from J, the junction contained 3 bases not matched to a gene. The CDR3 contains 13 residues. Germline V gene sequence: CDR1 SGHAT, CDR2 FQNNGV. The CDR3 sequence: CASSLNRGHEQYF. The CDR3 DNA reads as TGTGCCAGCAGCTTAAACAGGGGTCACGAGCAGTACTTC.

CDR3: CATGTSGSLETQYF. The CDR3 DNA reads as TGTGCCACAGGGACTAGCGGGAGCCTCGAGACCCAGTACTTC. The genes are TRBV19 and TRBJ2-5; 14 nucleotides align to TRBD2. The CDR3 extends over 14 amino acids. Germline trimming cut 10 bases from V and 5 bases from J; bases unmatched to any gene: 6. In germline, CDR1 is LNHDA, CDR2 SQIVND (reference sequence).

This chain links TRBV5-1 with TRBJ2-7; 14 nucleotides align to TRBD2. Germline CDR1 and CDR2: SGHRS and YFSETQ. The V and J ends lost 2 bases and 4 bases, in that order; junction bases with no gene match: 2. The CDR3 is 15 residues long. The CDR3 DNA reads TGCGCCAGCAGCTTCGGGACTAGCGGGAGTTACGAGCAGTACTTC. It is translated as CASSFGTSGSYEQYF.

The chain recombines TRBV9 with TRBJ2-1, with a tentative D call TRBD1 (6 bases). Germline V CDR1 and CDR2: SGDLS, YYNGEE. Trimming pared 4 bases from V and 8 bases from J, leaving 13 bases between. The CDR3 contains 13 residues. The CDR3 reads CASSPATGYEQFF. The CDR3 DNA follows: TGTGCCAGCAGCCCAGCAACAGGGTATGAGCAGTTCTTC. Together with reference TRBV9 and TRBJ2-1, the CDR3 gives the full variable domain: DSGVTQTPKHLITATGQRVTLRCSPRSGDLSVYWYQQSLDQGLQFLIQYYNGEERAKGNILERFSAQQFPDLHSELNLSSLELGDSALYFCASSPATGYEQFFGPGTRLTVL.

The CDR3 sequence is CASSQDPRWGYTF. The CDR3 region has the DNA TGTGCCAGCAGCCAAGACCCGAGGTGGGGCTACACCTTC. The chain joins TRBV14 to TRBJ1-2, with D uncertain. The CDR3 is made up of 13 amino acids. Germline V gene lookup returns CDR1 SGHDN and CDR2 FVKESK. V lost 0 bases to trimming and J lost 8 bases, with 10 bases between them.

The chain uses TRBV5-4 and TRBJ1-1, with 7 bases lining up with TRBD1. The CDR3 spans 15 residues. The V gene's germline CDR1 is SGHNT and CDR2 YYREEE (reference sequence). With 4 bases clipped from V and 0 bases from J, the junction kept 6 bases outside the gene matches. In DNA, the CDR3 is TGTGCCAGCAGCGTTTGGACAGGAATGAACACTGAAGCTTTCTTT. Amino acids: CASSVWTGMNTEAFF. Complete variable domain (other parts from reference TRBV5-4 and TRBJ1-1): ETGVTQSPTHLIKTRGQQVTLRCSSQSGHNTVSWYQQALGQGPQFIFQYYREEENGRGNFPPRFSGLQFPNYSSELNVNALELDDSALYLCASSVWTGMNTEAFFGQGTRLTVV.

This clone was seen only once. This chain connects TRBV10-1 to TRBJ2-1; TRBD2 aligns across 15 bases. The junction had 6 bases not matched to a gene; V was cut back by 6 bases and J by 9 bases. The CDR3 length is 15 residues. Germline lookup yields CDR1 WNHNN and CDR2 SYGVQD (reference sequence). In nucleotides, the CDR3 is TGCGCCAGCAGCGAAGGACTAGCGGGAGGGGGTGAGCAGTTCTTC. Its translation is CASSEGLAGGGEQFF.

The chain links TRBV5-1 to TRBJ1-2, with TRBD1 identical over 10 bases. The CDR3 length is 13 residues. The V and J ends lost 8 bases and 3 bases, in that order; junction bases with no gene match: 4. Germline CDR1 reads SGHRS; CDR2 reads YFSETQ. CDR3 amino acids: CASGTGDYYGYTF. DNA of the CDR3: TGCGCCAGTGGGACAGGGGATTACTATGGCTACACCTTC.

A single count supports this clone. The gene calls are TRBV18 and TRBJ2-7; 7 nucleotides line up with TRBD1. V lost 3 bases and J lost 2; bases outside the gene matches: 7. CDR1 and CDR2 (germline): KGHSH, LQKENI. This CDR3 contains 15 residues. The CDR3 sequence is CASSPNGQATYEQYF. The DNA of the CDR3 is TGTGCCAGCTCACCGAATGGACAGGCAACCTACGAGCAGTACTTC.

The chain joins TRBV19 to TRBJ2-1, with 11 bases lining up with TRBD2. The CDR3 totals 17 residues. V lost 4 bases to trimming and J lost 9 bases; unmatched junction nucleotides: 14. Germline-derived CDR1 and CDR2 are LNHDA and SQIVND (reference sequence). DNA of the CDR3: TGTGCCAGTAGTACGGCCGGACTAGCGGGTTATTCCGGTGAGCAGTTCTTC. Amino acid sequence: CASSTAGLAGYSGEQFF.

The sample holds one count of this clone. The rearrangement uses TRBV19 and TRBJ1-5; a weak D match, TRBD1 (5 bases). This CDR3 comprises 16 residues. The V gene lost 5 bases and the J gene lost 1 base, with 15 bases spanning the gap. In germline, CDR1 is LNHDA, CDR2 SQIVND (reference sequence). The CDR3 loop is CASSAQDSASNQPQHF. CDR3 sequence (DNA): TGTGCCAGTAGTGCACAGGATTCAGCAAGCAATCAGCCCCAGCATTTT.

This chain links TRBV6-5 with TRBJ2-2, with 8 positions matching TRBD2. The ends lost 6 bases at V and 8 bases at J; junction bases unmatched: 8. This CDR3 is built from 14 residues. Germline V gene sequence: CDR1 MNHEY, CDR2 SVGAGI. CDR3 in amino acids: CASSRTSPRGELFF. The CDR3 DNA follows: TGTGCCAGCAGCCGGACTAGCCCCCGGGGGGAGCTGTTTTTT.

This rearrangement joins TRBV28 to TRBJ2-3; a weak D match, TRBD1 (5 bases). V lost 8 bases, J lost 4 bases, and 10 bases lay in between. This CDR3 is 12 amino acids long. Germline lookup yields CDR1 MDHEN and CDR2 SYDVKM. CDR3 region: CASDRGSDTQYF. For the CDR3, the DNA is TGTGCCAGCGATAGGGGTTCAGATACGCAGTATTTT.

V is TRBV18 and J is TRBJ2-1; 12 bases match TRBD2. CDR1 is KGHSH and CDR2 is LQKENI in the germline V gene. CDR3 length: 16 residues. V lost 2 bases to trimming and J lost 4 bases; unmatched junction nucleotides: 3. The CDR3 protein is CASSPAGTSGYNEQFF. The DNA of the CDR3 is TGTGCCAGCTCACCAGCCGGGACTAGCGGGTACAATGAGCAGTTCTTC.

This rearrangement joins TRBV5-8 to TRBJ2-7; 10 positions agree with TRBD1. The CDR3 totals 15 residues. CDR1 and CDR2 from the germline V gene are SGHTS and YDEGEE. The junction had 2 bases not matched to a gene; V was cut back by 1 base and J by 1 base. Here the CDR3 reads CASSLKGQGSYEQYF. CDR3 bases: TGTGCCAGCAGCTTGAAGGGACAGGGGTCCTACGAGCAGTACTTC.

This chain connects TRBV7-9 to TRBJ2-1, with 11 bases identical to TRBD2. Trimming removed 7 bases from V and 1 base from J; junction bases left unmatched: 9. Germline-derived CDR1 and CDR2 are SEHNR and FQNEAQ (reference sequence). The length of the CDR3 is 17 residues. The CDR3 DNA follows: TGTGCCAGCATCCGAGGAACTAGCGGGAGTTCCTACAATGAGCAGTTCTTC. Translating it yields CASIRGTSGSSYNEQFF.

This chain connects TRBV5-1 to TRBJ2-7, with a weak D call TRBD2 (5 bases). The CDR3 totals 18 residues. Germline CDR1 is SGHRS and CDR2 is YFSETQ. V lost 1 base, J lost 6 bases, and 26 bases lay in between. The CDR3: CASSLLSEDARRSSEQYF. The CDR3 DNA sequence: TGCGCCAGCAGCTTGTTGTCGGAGGACGCAAGAAGGTCTTCCGAGCAGTACTTC.